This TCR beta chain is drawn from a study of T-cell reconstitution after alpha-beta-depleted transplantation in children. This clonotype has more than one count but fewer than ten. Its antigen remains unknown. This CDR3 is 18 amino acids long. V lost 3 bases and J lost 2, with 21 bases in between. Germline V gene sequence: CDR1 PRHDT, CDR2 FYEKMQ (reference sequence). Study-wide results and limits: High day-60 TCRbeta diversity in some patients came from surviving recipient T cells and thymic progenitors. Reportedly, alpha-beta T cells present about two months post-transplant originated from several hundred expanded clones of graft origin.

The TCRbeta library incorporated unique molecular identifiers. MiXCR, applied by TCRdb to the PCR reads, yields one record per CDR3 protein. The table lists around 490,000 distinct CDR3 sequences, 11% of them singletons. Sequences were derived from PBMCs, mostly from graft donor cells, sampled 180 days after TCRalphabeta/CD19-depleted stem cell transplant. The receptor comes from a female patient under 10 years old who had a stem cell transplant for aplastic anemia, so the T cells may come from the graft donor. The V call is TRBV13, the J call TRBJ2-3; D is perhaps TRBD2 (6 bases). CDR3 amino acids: CASSFGGVIGWDTDTQYF. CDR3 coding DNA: TGTGCCAGCAGCTTCGGAGGGGTTATAGGATGGGACACAGATACGCAGTATTTT.